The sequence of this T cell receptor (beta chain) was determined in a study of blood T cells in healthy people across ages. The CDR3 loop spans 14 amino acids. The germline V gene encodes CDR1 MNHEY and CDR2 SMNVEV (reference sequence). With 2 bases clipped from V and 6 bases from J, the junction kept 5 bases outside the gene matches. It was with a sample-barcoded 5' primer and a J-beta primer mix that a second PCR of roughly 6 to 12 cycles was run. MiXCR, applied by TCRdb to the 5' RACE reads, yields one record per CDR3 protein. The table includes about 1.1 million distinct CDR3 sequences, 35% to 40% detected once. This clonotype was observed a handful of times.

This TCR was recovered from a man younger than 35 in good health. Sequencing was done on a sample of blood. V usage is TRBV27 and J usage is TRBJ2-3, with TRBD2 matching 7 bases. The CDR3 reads CASSLEGGGDTQYF. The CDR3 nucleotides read TGTGCCAGCAGTTTAGAGGGCGGGGGTGATACGCAGTATTTT.